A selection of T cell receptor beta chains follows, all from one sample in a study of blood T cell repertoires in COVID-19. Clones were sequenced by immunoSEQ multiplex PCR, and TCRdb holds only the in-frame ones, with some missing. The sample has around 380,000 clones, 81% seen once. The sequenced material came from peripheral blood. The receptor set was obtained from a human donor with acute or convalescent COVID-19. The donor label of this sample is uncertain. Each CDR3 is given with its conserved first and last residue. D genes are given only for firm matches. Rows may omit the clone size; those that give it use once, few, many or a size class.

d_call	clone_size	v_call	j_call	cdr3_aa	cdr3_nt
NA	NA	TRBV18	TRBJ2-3	CASSPRSVGGRTDTQYF	TGTGCCAGCTCACCAAGGTCAGTCGGAGGCCGCACAGATACGCAGTATTTT
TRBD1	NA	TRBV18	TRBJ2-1	CASSVRDRLSNEQFF	TGTGCCAGCTCAGTCCGGGACAGGCTAAGCAATGAGCAGTTCTTC
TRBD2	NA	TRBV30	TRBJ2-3	CASGGEAHMDTQYF	TGTGCCTCGGGGGGGGAGGCGCACATGGATACGCAGTATTTT
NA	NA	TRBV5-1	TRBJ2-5	CASSSGQETQYF	TGCGCCAGCAGTAGCGGACAAGAGACCCAGTACTTC
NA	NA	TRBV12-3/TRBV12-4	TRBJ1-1	CASSLQENTEAFF	TGTGCCAGCAGCTTACAGGAAAACACTGAAGCTTTCTTT
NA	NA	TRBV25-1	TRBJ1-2	CASSAIGQGVGGYTF	TGTGCCAGCAGTGCCATTGGGCAAGGGGTGGGAGGCTACACCTTC
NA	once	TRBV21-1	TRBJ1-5	CASSKGTSERPFQPQHF	TGTGCCAGCAGCAAAGGAACATCAGAGAGGCCCTTTCAGCCCCAGCATTTT
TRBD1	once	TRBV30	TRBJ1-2	CAWSRTGANYGYTF	TGTGCCTGGAGTCGGACAGGGGCCAACTATGGCTACACCTTC
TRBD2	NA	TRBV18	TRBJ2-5	CASSPSGLAGGSETQYF	TGTGCCAGCTCACCATCGGGACTAGCGGGGGGTTCAGAGACCCAGTACTTC
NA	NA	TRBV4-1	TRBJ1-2	CASSQERNNYGYTF	TGCGCCAGCAGCCAAGAGCGCAATAACTATGGCTACACCTTC
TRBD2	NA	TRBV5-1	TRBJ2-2	CASSLTSGATGELFF	TGCGCCAGCAGCTTGACTAGCGGAGCAACCGGGGAGCTGTTTTTT
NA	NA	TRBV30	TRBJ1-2	CAWSVFLGRYGYTF	TGTGCCTGGAGTGTCTTTCTGGGGAGGTATGGCTACACCTTC
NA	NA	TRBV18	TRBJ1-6	CASSQDRNNSPLHF	TGTGCCAGCTCTCAGGACAGAAATAATTCACCCCTCCACTTT
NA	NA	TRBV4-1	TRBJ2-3	CASSARHGGSTDTQYF	TGCGCCAGCAGCGCACGCCACGGCGGGAGCACAGATACGCAGTATTTT
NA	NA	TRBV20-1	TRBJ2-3	CSASRGKDTQYF	TGCAGTGCTAGTAGGGGTAAAGATACGCAGTATTTT
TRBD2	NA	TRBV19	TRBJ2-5	CASSAGLAYKETQYF	TGTGCCAGTAGTGCTGGACTAGCGTACAAAGAGACCCAGTACTTC
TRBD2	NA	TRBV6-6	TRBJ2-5	CASSRFSSSGQETQYF	TGTGCCAGCAGTCGATTCTCGTCTAGCGGACAAGAGACCCAGTACTTC
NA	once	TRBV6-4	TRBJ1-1	CASRRVFGMDTEAFF	TGTGCCAGCAGGAGGGTTTTTGGGATGGACACTGAAGCTTTCTTT
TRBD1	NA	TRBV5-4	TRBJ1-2	CASSNRGPNYGYTF	TGTGCCAGCAGCAACAGGGGACCTAACTATGGCTACACCTTC
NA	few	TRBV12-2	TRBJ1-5	CASRLRTASYQPQHF	TGTGCAAGTCGCCTCCGGACAGCGTCGTATCAGCCCCAGCATTTT
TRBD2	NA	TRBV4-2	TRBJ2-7	CASSQEGAGGPYEQYF	TGTGCCAGCAGCCAAGAAGGCGCGGGGGGGCCCTACGAGCAGTACTTC
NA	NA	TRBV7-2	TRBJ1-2	CASSLEGFGYTF	TGTGCCAGCAGCTTAGAGGGGTTTGGCTACACCTTC
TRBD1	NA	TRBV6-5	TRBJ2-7	CASSFRKGAGYEQYF	TGTGCCAGCAGTTTCAGGAAGGGGGCAGGGTACGAGCAGTACTTC
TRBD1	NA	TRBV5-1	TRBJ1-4	CASSLAPGQVNEKLFF	TGCGCCAGCAGCTTGGCACCAGGACAGGTTAATGAAAAACTGTTTTTT
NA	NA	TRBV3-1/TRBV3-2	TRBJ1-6	CASSPGTRIHLFYNSPLHF	TGTGCCAGCAGCCCAGGGACAAGGATCCATTTGTTCTATAATTCACCCCTCCACTTT
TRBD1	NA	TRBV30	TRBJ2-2	CACAGTGGPGELFF	TGTGCCTGCGCCGGGACAGGGGGACCGGGGGAGCTGTTTTTT
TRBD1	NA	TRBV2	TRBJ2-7	CASGQEIWYEQYF	TGTGCCAGCGGACAGGAAATTTGGTACGAGCAGTACTTC
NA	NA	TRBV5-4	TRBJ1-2	CASSLAGRGLINYGYTF	TGTGCCAGCAGCTTGGCCGGCAGGGGTCTAATTAACTATGGCTACACCTTC
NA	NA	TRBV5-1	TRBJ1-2	CASSLGNYGYTF	TGCGCCAGCAGCCTTGGCAACTATGGCTACACCTTC
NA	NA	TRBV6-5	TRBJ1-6	CASSQNYNSPLHF	TGTGCCAGCAGCCAGAACTATAATTCACCCCTCCACTTT
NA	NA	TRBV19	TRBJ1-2	CASSKAAAQLYGYTF	TGTGCCAGTAGTAAGGCGGCAGCCCAACTCTATGGCTACACCTTC
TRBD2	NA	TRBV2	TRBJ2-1	CASSTSGRANEQFF	TGTGCCAGCAGTACTAGCGGGAGGGCGAATGAGCAGTTCTTC
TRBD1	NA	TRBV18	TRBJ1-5	CASSPNTDRANQPQHF	TGTGCCAGCTCACCAAACACGGACAGGGCCAATCAGCCCCAGCATTTT
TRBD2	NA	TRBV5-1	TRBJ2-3	CASRTSGGPDTQYF	TGCGCCAGCAGGACTAGCGGGGGCCCAGATACGCAGTATTTT
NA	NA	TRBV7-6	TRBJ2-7	CASSSMQGYEQYF	TGTGCCAGCAGCTCTATGCAGGGATACGAGCAGTACTTC
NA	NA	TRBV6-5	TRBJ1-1	CASSYPGSFAEAFF	TGTGCCAGCAGTTACCCCGGGAGTTTCGCTGAAGCTTTCTTT
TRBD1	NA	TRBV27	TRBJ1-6	CASRRDRNNSPLHF	TGTGCCAGCAGACGGGACAGGAATAATTCACCCCTCCACTTT
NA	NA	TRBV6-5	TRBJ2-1	CASTPSGGVNEQFF	TGTGCCAGCACCCCTTCCGGGGGAGTAAATGAGCAGTTCTTC
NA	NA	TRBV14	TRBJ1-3	CASSQAPGGNTIYF	TGTGCCAGCAGCCAAGCCCCAGGGGGAAACACCATATATTTT
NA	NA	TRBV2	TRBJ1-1	CASTRGGNTEAFF	TGTGCCAGCACCCGGGGGGGGAACACTGAAGCTTTCTTT
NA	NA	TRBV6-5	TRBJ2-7	CASSLRGNYEQYF	TGTGCCAGCAGCCTACGGGGGAACTACGAGCAGTACTTC
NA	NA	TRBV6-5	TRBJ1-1	CASSYEANTEAFF	TGTGCCAGCAGTTACGAAGCGAACACTGAAGCTTTCTTT
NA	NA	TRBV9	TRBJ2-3	CASSAQPGGRPRTDTQYF	TGTGCCAGCAGCGCCCAGCCGGGGGGCCGCCCCCGCACAGATACGCAGTATTTT
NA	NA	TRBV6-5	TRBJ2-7	CASSYSLQGTRHEQYF	TGTGCCAGCAGTTACAGCCTTCAGGGGACGCGGCACGAGCAGTACTTC
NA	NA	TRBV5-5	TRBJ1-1	CASSLTGVTEAFF	TGTGCCAGCAGCTTGACGGGGGTCACTGAAGCTTTCTTT
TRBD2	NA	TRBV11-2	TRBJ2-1	CASSVTSGGNNEQFF	TGTGCCAGCAGCGTAACTAGCGGGGGGAACAATGAGCAGTTCTTC
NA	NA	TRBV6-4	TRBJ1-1	CASSDGPGHTNTEAFF	TGTGCCAGCAGTGACGGCCCTGGACATACGAACACTGAAGCTTTCTTT
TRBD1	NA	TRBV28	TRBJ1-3	CASSPTGTGNTIYF	TGTGCCAGCAGTCCGACAGGGACGGGAAACACCATATATTTT
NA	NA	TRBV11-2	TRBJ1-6	CASSPAGDNSPLHF	TGTGCCAGCAGCCCCGCGGGGGATAATTCACCCCTCCACTTT
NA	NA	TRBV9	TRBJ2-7	CASSVEVASSYEQYF	TGTGCCAGCAGCGTAGAGGTAGCGAGCTCCTACGAGCAGTACTTC
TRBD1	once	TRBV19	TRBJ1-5	CASSIHQLGQPNQPQHF	TGTGCCAGTAGTATACACCAACTGGGACAGCCCAATCAGCCCCAGCATTTT
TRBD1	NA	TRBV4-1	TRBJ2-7	CASSQGRQGPYEQYF	TGCGCCAGCAGCCAAGGGCGACAGGGACCCTACGAGCAGTACTTC
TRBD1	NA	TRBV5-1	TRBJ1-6	CASSLLTGDSPLHF	TGCGCCAGCAGCTTACTGACAGGGGATTCACCCCTCCACTTT
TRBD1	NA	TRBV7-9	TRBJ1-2	CASSLGQGAVKDGYTF	TGTGCCAGCAGCTTAGGACAGGGGGCCGTGAAAGATGGCTACACCTTC
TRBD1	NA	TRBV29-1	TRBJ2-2	CSVKWDRVSGELFF	TGCAGCGTCAAATGGGACAGGGTCTCCGGGGAGCTGTTTTTT